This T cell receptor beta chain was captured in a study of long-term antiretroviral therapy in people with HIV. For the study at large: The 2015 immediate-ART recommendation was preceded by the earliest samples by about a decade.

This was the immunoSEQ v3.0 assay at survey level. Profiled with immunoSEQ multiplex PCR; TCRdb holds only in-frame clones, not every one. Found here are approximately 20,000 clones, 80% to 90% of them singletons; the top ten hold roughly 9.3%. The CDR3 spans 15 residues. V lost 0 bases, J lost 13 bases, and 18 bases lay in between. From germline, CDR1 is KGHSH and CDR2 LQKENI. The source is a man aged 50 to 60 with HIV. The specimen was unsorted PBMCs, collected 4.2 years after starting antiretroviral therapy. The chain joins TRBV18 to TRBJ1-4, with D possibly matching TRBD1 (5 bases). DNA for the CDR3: TGTGCCAGCTCACCACCGGGGCGGGCGCTACGTAGACTGTTTTTT. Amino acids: CASSPPGRALRRLFF.